The 27 T cell receptor beta chains below were found in one sample sequenced in a study of T-cell reconstitution after alpha-beta-depleted transplantation in children. Unique molecular identifiers were incorporated during preparation of the TCRbeta library. TCRdb used MiXCR to reprocess the PCR reads, holding one entry per CDR3 protein. The table has about 500,000 distinct CDR3 sequences, about an eighth seen once. The sequencing used PBMCs, mostly from graft donor cells, collected 180 days after TCRalphabeta/CD19-depleted stem cell transplant. The receptors were sampled from a female patient aged 2-10 years who had a stem cell transplant for aplastic anemia, so the T cells may come from the graft donor.

The CDR3 coding sequence is TGCAGCGTTGGGACAGCAGTAAACTACGAGCAGTACTTC. It yields the protein CSVGTAVNYEQYF. J is TRBJ2-7 and V is TRBV29-1; D possibly corresponds to TRBD1 (6 bases). V dropped 4 bases and J dropped 3 bases, with 13 bases sitting between them. From germline, CDR1 is SQVTM and CDR2 ANQGSEA. The CDR3 loop spans 13 amino acids.

This clonotype was recorded at least ten times. The chain employs TRBV12-3 or TRBV12-4 and TRBJ2-7; D is undetermined. The V gene lost 6 bases and the J gene lost 0 bases, with 12 bases spanning the gap. CDR3 length equals 14 residues. Here the CDR3 DNA reads TGTGCCAGCAGGGACGACTCGAGCTCCTACGAGCAGTACTTC. It yields the protein CASRDDSSSYEQYF.

The gene calls are TRBV7-6 and TRBJ2-2, with D perhaps being TRBD1 or TRBD2 (6 bases each). V was shortened by 1 base and J by 4 bases, with 13 bases between the two germline ends. The CDR3 totals 16 residues. Germline V lookup: CDR1 SGHVS, CDR2 FNYEAQ. CDR3 region: CASSLDVGGRTGELFF. The CDR3 DNA is TGTGCCAGCAGCTTAGACGTGGGGGGCCGCACCGGGGAGCTGTTTTTT.

This clonotype was counted between two and nine times. CDR3 sequence reads: CSARAGTGTIGYTF. DNA for the CDR3: TGCAGTGCTAGAGCCGGGACAGGGACTATTGGCTACACCTTC. This chain connects TRBV20-1 to TRBJ1-2; 9 bases fit TRBD1. The CDR3 is 14 residues long. V was pared by 1 base and J by 7 bases, with 7 bases of the junction left unmatched. CDR1 is DFQATT and CDR2 is SNEGSKA in the germline V gene (reference sequence).

The genes are TRBV28 and TRBJ1-4; possibly TRBD1 for D (5 bases). Germline V CDR1 and CDR2: MDHEN, SYDVKM. The length of the CDR3 is 13 residues. The V gene lost 6 bases and the J gene lost 7 bases, with 12 bases spanning the gap. The CDR3 DNA sequence: TGTGCCAGCAGCCGGAGGGGAGGTGAAAAACTGTTTTTT. This sequence encodes CASSRRGGEKLFF.

A few counts support this clonotype. The chain uses TRBV7-3 and TRBJ2-2; TRBD1 matches 10 bases. Germline CDR1 SGHTA, CDR2 FQGTGA. This CDR3 is built from 15 residues. With 3 bases clipped from V and 6 bases from J, the junction kept 4 bases outside the gene matches. The CDR3 DNA sequence: TGTGCCAGCAGCTTCACCGACAGGGGGCCCGGGGAGCTGTTTTTT. This codes for CASSFTDRGPGELFF.

The chain combines TRBV4-1 with TRBJ2-1, with D tentatively TRBD1 (5 bases). V dropped 1 base and J dropped 10 bases, with 17 bases sitting between them. The CDR3 loop spans 15 amino acids. Germline V gene lookup returns CDR1 MGHRA and CDR2 YSYEKL. The CDR3 reads CASSQGSGAIEEQFF. The CDR3 region has the DNA TGCGCCAGCAGCCAAGGGAGTGGGGCCATCGAGGAGCAGTTCTTC.

The chain joins TRBV7-2 to TRBJ2-4; no definite D call. CDR1 SGHTA and CDR2 FQGNSA come from the germline V gene. The CDR3 runs to 15 residues. The V end was cut by 5 bases, the J end by 2 bases, with 13 bases between. CDR3 protein: CASSLFQVPKNIQYF. DNA for the CDR3: TGTGCCAGCAGCCTTTTTCAGGTTCCCAAAAACATTCAGTACTTC.

This clonotype showed up just a few times. This sequence joins TRBV27 and TRBJ1-4; TRBD1 aligns across 8 bases. V lost 3 bases, J lost 6 bases, and 3 bases stayed unmatched. Germline values: CDR1 MNHEY, CDR2 SMNVEV (reference sequence). The CDR3 spans 14 residues. The DNA for the CDR3 is TGTGCCAGCAGTTTGACAGGGGAGGATGAAAAACTGTTTTTT. It translates to CASSLTGEDEKLFF.

V is TRBV29-1 and J is TRBJ1-1; 7 nucleotides line up with TRBD1. Germline trimming cut 7 bases from V and 4 bases from J; bases unmatched to any gene: 6. The CDR3 runs to 12 residues. In germline, CDR1 is SQVTM, CDR2 ANQGSEA. CDR3 loop: CSGNDRVTEAFF. As DNA, the CDR3 is TGCAGCGGAAACGACAGGGTCACTGAAGCTTTCTTT.

This clonotype was detected a few times. This sequence joins TRBV19 and TRBJ2-1, with D tentatively TRBD1 or TRBD2 (5 bases each). This CDR3 comprises 14 residues. V was shortened by 5 bases and J by 6 bases, with 14 bases between the two germline ends. Germline V gives CDR1 LNHDA, CDR2 SQIVND (reference sequence). CDR3 nucleotides: TGTGCCAGTAGTTCCCAGGGAGACTTCAATGAGCAGTTCTTC. Translation gives CASSSQGDFNEQFF.

The J gene is TRBJ2-7, the V gene TRBV20-1; possible D gene TRBD1, 5 bases. CDR1 DFQATT and CDR2 SNEGSKA come from the germline V gene (reference sequence). V was trimmed by 3 bases and J by 0 bases, leaving 12 bases between them. The CDR3 consists of 14 residues. The CDR3 DNA is TGCAGTGCTAGGAAGGGGCTAAGCTCCTACGAGCAGTACGTC. Translating gives CSARKGLSSYEQYV.

The sample holds a few counts of this clonotype. CDR3 DNA sequence: TGTGCCACCAGCAGAGGTTACCTCTCCGGGACTACCGGCACAGATACGCAGTATTTT. It specifies CATSRGYLSGTTGTDTQYF. The rearrangement uses TRBV15 and TRBJ2-3; 7 bases fit TRBD2. The CDR3 covers 19 residues. Trimming took 1 base from V and 1 from J; bases not matched to a gene: 14. Germline V gene data show CDR1 as LNHNV and CDR2 as YYDKDF (reference sequence).

Only a few counts were recorded for this clonotype. This sequence joins TRBV12-3 or TRBV12-4 and TRBJ2-3, with 9 bases aligning to TRBD2. The junction had 11 bases not matched to a gene; V was cut back by 7 bases and J by 6 bases. The CDR3 covers 15 residues. The CDR3 loop is CASTHPAGGIDTQYF. The CDR3 coding sequence is TGTGCCAGCACCCACCCGGCGGGAGGGATTGATACGCAGTATTTT.

The chain links TRBV28 to TRBJ2-7; tentative D call: TRBD2 (6 bases). Trimming pared 6 bases from V and 1 base from J, leaving 19 bases between. From germline, CDR1 is MDHEN and CDR2 SYDVKM. CDR3 size: 16 residues. CDR3 protein: CASSYFSGRGSYEQYF. CDR3 nucleotides: TGTGCCAGCAGCTATTTTAGCGGTCGGGGGTCCTACGAGCAGTACTTC.

The V gene is TRBV20-1, the J gene TRBJ2-1, with D perhaps given as TRBD1 or TRBD2 (5 bases each). Trimming removed 0 bases from V and 9 bases from J, with 12 bases in between. Germline CDR1 reads DFQATT; CDR2 reads SNEGSKA (reference sequence). The CDR3 is 13 residues long. This CDR3 reads CSARDKKGTEQFF. Written as DNA, the CDR3 is TGCAGTGCTAGAGATAAGAAGGGGACTGAGCAGTTCTTC.

On this clonotype: One junction end does not reproduce the germline sequence, and a read error may be involved. The chain is built from TRBV5-1 and TRBJ2-3; a weak D match, TRBD2 (5 bases). The germline gives CDR1 SGHRS, CDR2 YFSETQ. CDR3 length equals 17 residues. In DNA, the CDR3 is TGCGCCATCAGCTTGCCTCTGTGGCGGGTTAGCACAGATACGCAGTATTTT. Its translation is CAISLPLWRVSTDTQYF.

This clonotype was counted only a few times. The V call is TRBV6-5, the J call TRBJ2-1, with TRBD2 matching 7 bases. The CDR3 sequence is 16 residues long. The V segment lost 1 base and the J segment 2 bases; nucleotides outside the gene matches: 5. The germline CDR1 and CDR2 sequences are MNHEY and SVGAGI. CDR3 sequence (DNA): TGTGCCAGCAGTTACTTTGGGGGGGGAACCTACAATGAGCAGTTCTTC. Translating gives CASSYFGGGTYNEQFF.

This sequence joins TRBV6-2 or TRBV6-3 and TRBJ2-7; no firm D call. Germline V lookup: CDR1 MNHEY, CDR2 SVGEGT. This CDR3 has 14 residues. Trimming removed 10 bases from V and 0 bases from J, with 16 bases in between. This CDR3 is CATQNRQSSYEQYF. The CDR3 nucleotides are TGTGCCACCCAGAACAGACAAAGCTCCTACGAGCAGTACTTC.

This clonotype occurred many times. V and J are TRBV7-8 and TRBJ2-4, with unresolved D. Per the germline V gene, CDR1 is SGHVS and CDR2 is FQNEAQ. This CDR3 has 11 amino acids. V gave up 4 bases and J gave up 8 bases, with 6 bases separating them. Here the CDR3 DNA reads TGTGCCAGCAGCTCCCTAGACATTCAGTACTTC. It yields the protein CASSSLDIQYF. Full variable domain (missing parts from reference TRBV7-8 and TRBJ2-4): GAGVSQSPRYKVAKRGQDVALRCDPISGHVSLFWYQQALGQGPEFLTYFQNEAQLDKSGLPSDRFFAERPEGSVSTLKIQRTQQEDSAVYLCASSSLDIQYFGAGTRLSVL.

There are a few counts of this clonotype. CDR3 protein: CSVEGQGLNEQFF. The CDR3 nucleotides read TGCAGCGTTGAGGGACAGGGGCTCAATGAGCAGTTCTTC. The V gene is TRBV29-1, the J gene TRBJ2-1, with 10 nucleotides matching TRBD1. V gave up 3 bases and J gave up 6 bases; unmatched junction bases: 2. Germline V CDR1 and CDR2: SQVTM, ANQGSEA. This CDR3 is built from 13 residues.

The chain joins TRBV7-9 to TRBJ2-2; 7 bases line up with TRBD2. After removal of 2 bases from V and 1 base from J, the junction contained 7 bases not matched to a gene. Germline values: CDR1 SEHNR, CDR2 FQNEAQ (reference sequence). This CDR3 is built from 17 residues. The CDR3 loop is CASSLPLQRENTGELFF. The CDR3 DNA reads as TGTGCCAGCAGCTTACCCCTCCAGCGGGAGAACACCGGGGAGCTGTTTTTT.

This clonotype was counted ten times or more. This sequence joins TRBV9 and TRBJ2-7, with D tentatively TRBD1 (6 bases). Germline CDR1 is SGDLS and CDR2 is YYNGEE. The V and J ends lost 4 bases and 1 base respectively, with 21 bases between them. CDR3 length: 17 amino acids. Here the CDR3 DNA reads TGTGCCAGCAGCCCGTTTCTCCCCGGGACACCATCCTACGAGCAGTACTTC. Its translation: CASSPFLPGTPSYEQYF. The full variable domain, rest sourced from reference TRBV9 and TRBJ2-7, is DSGVTQTPKHLITATGQRVTLRCSPRSGDLSVYWYQQSLDQGLQFLIQYYNGEERAKGNILERFSAQQFPDLHSELNLSSLELGDSALYFCASSPFLPGTPSYEQYFGPGTRLTVT.

In this sample, this clonotype turned up a few times. V is TRBV27 and J is TRBJ2-1; 10 nucleotides match TRBD2. The CDR3 contains 15 residues. V lost 6 bases to trimming and J lost 4 bases; unmatched junction nucleotides: 6. Germline values: CDR1 MNHEY, CDR2 SMNVEV (reference sequence). The CDR3, as DNA: TGTGCCAGCAGAGAAGGACTAGCGGCTTACAATGAGCAGTTCTTC. Translating it yields CASREGLAAYNEQFF.

The rearrangement uses TRBV20-1 and TRBJ2-7, with 7 bases that match TRBD2. This CDR3 region has 13 residues. In germline, CDR1 is DFQATT, CDR2 SNEGSKA (reference sequence). Trimming took 3 bases from V and 5 from J; bases not matched to a gene: 7. The CDR3 DNA reads TGCAGTGCTAGTAGTGGGAGGGCCGACGAGCAGTACGTC. It yields the protein CSASSGRADEQYV.

This clonotype was detected only a few times. This chain connects TRBV25-1 to TRBJ2-3; no definite D call. The CDR3 sequence is 16 residues long. Germline V gene lookup returns CDR1 MGHDK and CDR2 SYGVNS. The V end lost 1 base, the J end lost 0 bases, and 11 bases lay between the germline ends. As DNA, the CDR3 is TGTGCCAGCAGTGAATCTAACGGACCTAGCACAGATACGCAGTATTTT. It yields the protein CASSESNGPSTDTQYF. Full variable domain (outside the CDR3, taken from reference TRBV25-1 and TRBJ2-3): EADIYQTPRYLVIGTGKKITLECSQTMGHDKMYWYQQDPGMELHLIHYSYGVNSTEKGDLSSESTVSRIRTEHFPLTLESARPSHTSQYLCASSESNGPSTDTQYFGPGTRLTVL.

The V call is TRBV28, the J call TRBJ1-5; no reliable D call. The length of the CDR3 is 12 residues. Germline CDR1 and CDR2: MDHEN and SYDVKM. V lost 7 bases to trimming and J lost 9 bases, with 13 bases between them. The CDR3 DNA is TGTGCCAGCACAGGAGCGGTAAGGCCCCAGCATTTT. Translated: CASTGAVRPQHF. The full variable domain, with the rest looked up from reference TRBV28 and TRBJ1-5, is DVKVTQSSRYLVKRTGEKVFLECVQDMDHENMFWYRQDPGLGLRLIYFSYDVKMKEKGDIPEGYSVSREKKERFSLILESASTNQTSMYLCASTGAVRPQHFGDGTRLSIL.